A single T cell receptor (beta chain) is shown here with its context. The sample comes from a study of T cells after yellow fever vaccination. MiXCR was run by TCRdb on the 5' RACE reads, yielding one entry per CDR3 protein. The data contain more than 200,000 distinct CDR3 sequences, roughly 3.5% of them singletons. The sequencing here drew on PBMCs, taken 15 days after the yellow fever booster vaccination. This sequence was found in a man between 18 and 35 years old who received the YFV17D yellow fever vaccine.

The CDR3 protein is CASSQETGLNTF. CDR3 in DNA: TGTGCCAGCAGCCAAGAGACAGGGCTTAACACCTTC. The rearrangement joins TRBV5-4 to TRBJ1-2; TRBD1 matches 7 bases. V dropped 4 bases and J dropped 12; count of bases not matched to a gene: 9. There are 12 residues in the CDR3. Germline lookup yields CDR1 SGHNT and CDR2 YYREEE (reference sequence).